The clone carrying this T cell receptor beta chain was counted at least ten times. The antigen remains undetermined. These data originate in a study of breast tumors, draining lymph nodes, adjacent tissues. General study findings and limits: Tumor T cell lymph node origin was a supported hypothesis, not proven.

Samples came from axillary lymph nodes draining the breast cancer. The CDR3 loop spans 15 amino acids. CDR1 is SGHTA and CDR2 is FQGNSA in the germline V gene. V was clipped by 4 bases and J by 3 bases; unmatched bases: 5. TCRdb recomputed calls from the multiplex PCR reads with MiXCR, one row per CDR3 protein. The sample shows roughly 80,000 distinct CDR3 sequences, roughly 20% of them seen only once. The sequencing sample was made of axillary lymph node tissue. This sequence joins TRBV7-2 and TRBJ2-1; 8 bases map to TRBD1. The receptor's source is a female donor with breast cancer. Some clones in this sample may be carry-over from other donors' samples. For the CDR3, the DNA is TGTGCCAGCAGCTCGGACAGGGCAAGCTACAATGAGCAGTTCTTC. Encoded protein: CASSSDRASYNEQFF.